This TCR beta chain is drawn from a study of early stage breast cancer tumors. Study-level information: Each sample averaged approximately 10-fold read coverage.

Study findings and constraints: Commonly generated sequences made up most enriched TCRB sequences shared between patients. Tumors had about 2.5-fold higher T cell density and higher clonality than adjacent normal breast tissue. Blood repertoires resembled normal breast more than tumor.

TCRdb's table, derived via immunoSEQ multiplex PCR, lists solely in-frame clones and lacks some. Of about 48,000 clones detected, approximately 80% appear once; the ten largest clones hold about 1.4%. As concerns this clone: Its antigen is not identified.

Germline V gene sequence: CDR1 SGHTA, CDR2 FQGNSA. V gave up 2 bases and J gave up 4 bases, with 11 bases separating them. The CDR3 is 15 amino acids. Material for sequencing was blood. This sequence was found in a person aged 50-59 years with breast cancer. This chain connects TRBV7-2 to TRBJ1-4; D is possibly TRBD1 (5 bases). DNA of the CDR3: TGTGCCAGCAGCTTATTTGGGGGAAGTAATGAAAAACTGTTTTTT. This translates into CASSLFGGSNEKLFF.